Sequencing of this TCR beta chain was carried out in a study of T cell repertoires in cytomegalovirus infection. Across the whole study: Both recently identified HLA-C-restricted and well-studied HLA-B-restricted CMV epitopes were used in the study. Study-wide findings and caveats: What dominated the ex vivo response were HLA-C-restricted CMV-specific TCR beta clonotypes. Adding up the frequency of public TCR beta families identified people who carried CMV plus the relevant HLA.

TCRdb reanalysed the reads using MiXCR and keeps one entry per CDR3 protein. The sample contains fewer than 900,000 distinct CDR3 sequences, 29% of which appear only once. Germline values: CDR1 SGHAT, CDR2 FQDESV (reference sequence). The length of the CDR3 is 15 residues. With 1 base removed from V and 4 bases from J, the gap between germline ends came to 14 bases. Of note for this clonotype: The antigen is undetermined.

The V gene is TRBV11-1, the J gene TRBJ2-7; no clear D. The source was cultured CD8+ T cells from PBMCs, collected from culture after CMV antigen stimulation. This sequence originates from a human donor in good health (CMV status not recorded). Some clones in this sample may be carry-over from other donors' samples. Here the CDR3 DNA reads TGTGCCAGCAGCTTAGTCGGTGGTAAAGGTTACGAGCAGTACGTC. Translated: CASSLVGGKGYEQYV.